This T cell receptor (beta chain) was obtained from a study of blood T cell repertoires in COVID-19. At the level of the study: Material from acute and convalescent COVID-19 was sourced from the United States, Italy and Spain.

Authors' methods: Estimation of nucleated cell counts relied on the amplification of reference gene primers. Using immunoSEQ multiplex PCR, the repertoire was profiled, and TCRdb retains in-frame clones only, with some absent. The DNA was the basis for D and trimming; V, J and clone size are from that table. The table lists some 96,000 clones, just under 85% of them singletons. The CDR3 consists of 15 residues. Germline CDR1 reads MDHEN; CDR2 reads SYDVKM. As concerns this clone: A read error may produce the germline difference seen at one junction end.

Sequencing used peripheral blood. The chain carries TRBV28 and TRBJ2-2, with TRBD2 matching 7 bases. This sequence originates from a man in his forties or fifties with active or convalescent COVID-19. CDR3 sequence reads: CASSLWTRNTGELFF. The DNA of the CDR3 is TGTGCCAGCAGTCTATGGACTAGAAACACCGGGGAGCTGTTTTTT.